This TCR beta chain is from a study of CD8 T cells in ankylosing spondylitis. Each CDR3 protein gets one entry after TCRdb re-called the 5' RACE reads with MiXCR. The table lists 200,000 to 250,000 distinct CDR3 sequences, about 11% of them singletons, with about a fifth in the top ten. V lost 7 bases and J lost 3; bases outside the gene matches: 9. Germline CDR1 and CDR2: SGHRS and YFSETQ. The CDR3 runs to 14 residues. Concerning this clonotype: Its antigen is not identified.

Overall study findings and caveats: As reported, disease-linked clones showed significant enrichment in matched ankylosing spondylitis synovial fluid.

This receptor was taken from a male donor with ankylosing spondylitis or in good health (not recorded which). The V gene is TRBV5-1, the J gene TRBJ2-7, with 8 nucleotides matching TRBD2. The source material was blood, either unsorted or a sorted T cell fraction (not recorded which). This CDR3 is CASYTGTRDYEQYF. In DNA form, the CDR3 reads TGCGCCAGCTATACCGGGACTAGAGACTACGAGCAGTACTTC.